The 12 T cell receptor beta chains below all came from one sample that was sequenced in a study of cytomegalovirus exposure and HLA in healthy donors. The PCR was carried out with 60 Vbeta primers and 13 Jbeta primers. Generated by immunoSEQ multiplex PCR, the TCRdb table keeps only in-frame clones and is missing some. Of some 89,000 clones listed, less than 80% are singletons. Source material: PBMCs. These receptors all stem from a woman between 35 and 50 years old in good health and CMV-seropositive.

The chain links TRBV7-9 to TRBJ2-5, with a tentative D call TRBD2 (5 bases). The CDR3 has 15 residues. CDR1 is SEHNR and CDR2 is FQNEAQ in the germline V gene (reference sequence). The ends were cut back, 5 bases at V and 0 bases at J, with 13 bases in the middle. The DNA for the CDR3 is TGTGCCAGCAGCGCCAGGACTGAGTACCAAGAGACCCAGTACTTC. Translation gives CASSARTEYQETQYF. Complete variable domain (other parts from reference TRBV7-9 and TRBJ2-5): DTGVSQNPRHKITKRGQNVTFRCDPISEHNRLYWYRQTLGQGPEFLTYFQNEAQLEKSRLLSDRFSAERPKGSFSTLEIQRTEQGDSAMYLCASSARTEYQETQYFGPGTRLLVL.

The rearrangement links TRBV19 to TRBJ2-5; 7 bases map to TRBD1. V lost 1 base and J lost 1; bases outside the gene matches: 3. The CDR3 contains 15 residues. Germline V CDR1 and CDR2: LNHDA, SQIVND (reference sequence). CDR3: CASSIGQGPQETQYF. The CDR3 DNA reads as TGTGCCAGTAGTATAGGACAGGGACCCCAAGAGACCCAGTACTTC.

The V call is TRBV6-4, the J call TRBJ2-5; 8 positions match TRBD2. The CDR3 totals 15 residues. Per the germline V gene, CDR1 is MRHNA and CDR2 is SNTAGT. V shed 0 bases and J 4 bases; nucleotides not matched to a gene: 4. CDR3 sequence (DNA): TGTGCCAGCAGTGACTCGACGGGAGGGGTAGAGACCCAGTACTTC. Protein: CASSDSTGGVETQYF.

This clone is a singleton in its sample. The chain carries TRBV5-6 and TRBJ1-2; the D gene is possibly TRBD1 (6 bases). From germline, CDR1 is SGHDT and CDR2 YYEEEE. The CDR3 is made up of 15 amino acids. V lost 0 bases to trimming and J lost 7 bases, with 16 bases between them. The CDR3 protein is CASSLGLTGSGGYTF. In DNA form, the CDR3 reads TGTGCCAGCAGCTTGGGGCTAACAGGGAGTGGTGGCTACACCTTC.

This chain uses TRBV28 with TRBJ1-2; possible D gene TRBD1, 5 bases. The CDR3 covers 16 residues. CDR1 MDHEN and CDR2 SYDVKM come from the germline V gene. V lost 1 base to trimming and J lost 3 bases, with 15 bases between them. CDR3 region: CASSLLGGTRDYGYTF. The CDR3 nucleotides are TGTGCCAGCAGTTTATTAGGAGGGACTAGAGACTATGGCTACACCTTC.

The chain couples TRBV27 to TRBJ1-2; 7 positions agree with TRBD1. The CDR3 consists of 13 residues. Germline-derived CDR1 and CDR2 are MNHEY and SMNVEV (reference sequence). J lost 2 bases, V lost 6 bases, and 3 bases had no gene match. CDR3 bases: TGTGCCAGCAGAACGACAGGGAACTATGGCTACACCTTC. Its protein product is CASRTTGNYGYTF.

The sample holds a few counts of this clone. The gene calls are TRBV12-5 and TRBJ2-2, with no clear D. Germline CDR1 and CDR2: LGHNT and FRNRAP. Between the trimmed V and J ends, which lost 3 bases and 3 bases, there was a span of 5 bases. This CDR3 has 13 amino acids. In DNA, the CDR3 is TGTGCTAGTGGTTTATATTACACCGGGGAGCTGTTTTTT. Translating it yields CASGLYYTGELFF.

The V gene is TRBV5-1, the J gene TRBJ1-3, with unresolved D. The CDR3 has 15 residues. Germline-derived CDR1 and CDR2 are SGHRS and YFSETQ. V lost 1 base to trimming and J lost 8 bases, with 16 bases between them. In nucleotides, the CDR3 is TGCGCCAGCAGCTTGCCGGCGGAGGTTCCGGACACCATATATTTT. This gives the protein CASSLPAEVPDTIYF.

The V gene is TRBV29-1, the J gene TRBJ2-1; 10 nucleotides align to TRBD2. CDR1 is SQVTM, CDR2 ANQGSEA, per germline. J was trimmed by 2 bases and V by 5 bases; bases with no gene match: 6. The CDR3 consists of 15 residues. The CDR3 DNA is TGCAGCGTTTCCTCCGGACTAGCGGCCTACAATGAGCAGTTCTTC. This gives the protein CSVSSGLAAYNEQFF.

This clone was seen only once. V usage is TRBV19 and J usage is TRBJ1-2, with TRBD1 identical over 8 bases. This CDR3 contains 14 residues. Looked up from germline, CDR1 is LNHDA and CDR2 is SQIVND (reference sequence). V lost 6 bases, J lost 5 bases, and 8 bases stayed unmatched. The CDR3 loop is CASRKGQEFYGYTF. CDR3 sequence (DNA): TGTGCCAGTAGAAAGGGACAGGAATTTTATGGCTACACCTTC.

The rearrangement joins TRBV15 to TRBJ1-1; a possible D gene is TRBD1 (6 bases). Germline V gene lookup returns CDR1 LNHNV and CDR2 YYDKDF (reference sequence). The CDR3 extends over 15 amino acids. The germline V and J ends were trimmed by 1 base and 12 bases, with 21 bases remaining between them. CDR3 sequence: CATSRVERGTPEPFF. CDR3 sequence (DNA): TGTGCCACCAGCAGAGTTGAGAGGGGGACCCCTGAGCCTTTCTTT.

The chain carries TRBV4-2 and TRBJ1-5, with D possibly matching TRBD1 (6 bases). The CDR3 contains 14 residues. V was clipped by 2 bases and J by 7 bases, with 12 bases between them. CDR1 LGHNA and CDR2 YNFKEQ come from the germline V gene. The CDR3 bases are TGTGCCAGCAGCCAAACAGGGATGGGACAGCCCCAGCATTTT. Translating gives CASSQTGMGQPQHF.